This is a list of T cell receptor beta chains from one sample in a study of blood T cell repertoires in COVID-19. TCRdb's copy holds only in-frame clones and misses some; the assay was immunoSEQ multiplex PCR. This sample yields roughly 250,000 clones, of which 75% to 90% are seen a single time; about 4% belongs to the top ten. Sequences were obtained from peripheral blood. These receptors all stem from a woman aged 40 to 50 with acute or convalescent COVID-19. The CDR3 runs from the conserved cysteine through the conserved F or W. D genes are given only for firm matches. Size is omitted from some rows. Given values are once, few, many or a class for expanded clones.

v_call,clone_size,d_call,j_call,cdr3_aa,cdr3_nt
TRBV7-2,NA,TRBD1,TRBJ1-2,CASSLAGDRGSYGYTF,TGTGCCAGCAGCTTAGCGGGGGACAGGGGATCCTATGGCTACACCTTC
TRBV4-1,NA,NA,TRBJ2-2,CASSFGGRGAGELFF,TGCGCCAGCAGCTTCGGGGGGCGGGGAGCCGGGGAGCTGTTTTTT
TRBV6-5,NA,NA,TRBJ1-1,CASTRQGGTEAFF,TGTGCCAGCACTAGGCAGGGTGGCACTGAAGCTTTCTTT
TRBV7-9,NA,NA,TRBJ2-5,CAHAGGRETQYF,TGTGCTCACGCCGGGGGTAGGGAGACCCAGTACTTC
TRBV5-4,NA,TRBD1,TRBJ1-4,CASSDRQGGGEKLFF,TGTGCCAGCTCGGACCGACAGGGTGGAGGGGAAAAACTGTTTTTT
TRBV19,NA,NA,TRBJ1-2,CASSLTGDNYGYTF,TGTGCCAGTAGTCTGACAGGAGATAACTATGGCTACACCTTC
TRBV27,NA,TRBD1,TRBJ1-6,CASQKGRDRHNSPLHF,TGTGCCAGCCAAAAGGGAAGGGACAGACATAATTCACCCCTCCACTTT
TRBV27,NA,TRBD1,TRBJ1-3,CASSLFFGQGAGNTIYF,TGTGCCAGCAGTTTATTCTTCGGACAGGGGGCTGGAAACACCATATATTTT
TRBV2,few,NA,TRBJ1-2,CASSDSGSWNYGYTF,TGTGCCAGCAGTGACTCAGGGTCTTGGAACTATGGCTACACCTTC
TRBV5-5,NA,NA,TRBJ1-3,CASSLADYSGNTIYF,TGTGCCAGCAGCTTGGCGGACTACTCTGGAAACACCATATATTTT
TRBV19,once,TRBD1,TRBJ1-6,CASSIGSGGSYNSPLHF,TGTGCCAGTAGTATCGGTTCAGGGGGCTCCTATAATTCACCCCTCCACTTT
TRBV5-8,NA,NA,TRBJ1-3,CASSYINSGNTIYF,TGTGCCAGCAGCTACATCAACTCTGGAAACACCATATATTTT
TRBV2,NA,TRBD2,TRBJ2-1,CASSRLAGASIYNEQFF,TGTGCCAGCAGTCGACTAGCGGGGGCCAGTATATACAATGAGCAGTTCTTC
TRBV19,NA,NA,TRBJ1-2,CASTTTRTSGASNYGYTF,TGTGCCAGTACCACCACTCGCACTTCAGGGGCCTCTAACTATGGCTACACCTTC
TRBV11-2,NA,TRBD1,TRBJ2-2,CASSLARTGGPGELFF,TGTGCCAGCAGCTTAGCTCGGACAGGGGGCCCCGGGGAGCTGTTTTTT
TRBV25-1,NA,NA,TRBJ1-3,CASSDRSFSGNTIYF,TGTGCCAGCAGTGACAGGTCTTTCTCTGGAAACACCATATATTTT
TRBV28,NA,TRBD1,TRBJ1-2,CASSLRDRGYSYGYTF,TGTGCCAGCAGTCTCCGGGACAGGGGGTACTCCTATGGCTACACCTTC
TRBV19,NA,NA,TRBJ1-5,CASTPRRVANQPQHF,TGTGCCAGTACCCCCCGCAGGGTCGCCAATCAGCCCCAGCATTTT
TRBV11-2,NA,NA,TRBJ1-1,CASSSDRNTEAFF,TGTGCCAGCAGCTCAGACAGGAACACTGAAGCTTTCTTT
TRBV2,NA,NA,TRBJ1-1,CASSVNRRNTEAFF,TGTGCCAGCAGTGTCAACAGGCGGAACACTGAAGCTTTCTTT
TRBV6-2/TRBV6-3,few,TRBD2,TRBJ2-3,CASSPPTSGADTQYF,TGTGCCAGCAGCCCCCCTACTAGCGGGGCAGATACGCAGTATTTT
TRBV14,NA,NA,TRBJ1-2,CASSLTGYGYTF,TGTGCCAGCAGCCTTACAGGATATGGCTACACCTTC
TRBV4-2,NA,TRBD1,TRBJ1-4,CASPEGDRGRKKLFF,TGTGCATCACCAGAGGGGGACAGGGGGCGGAAAAAACTGTTTTTT
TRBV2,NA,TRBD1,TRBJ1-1,CASSRGQGARTEAFF,TGTGCCAGCAGTAGAGGACAGGGGGCAAGGACTGAAGCTTTCTTT
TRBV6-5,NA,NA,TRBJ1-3,CASAGGSSGNTIYF,TGTGCCAGCGCGGGGGGTTCCTCTGGAAACACCATATATTTT
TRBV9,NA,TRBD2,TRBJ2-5,CASSVGASGGPQETQYF,TGTGCCAGCAGCGTAGGGGCTAGCGGGGGGCCGCAAGAGACCCAGTACTTC
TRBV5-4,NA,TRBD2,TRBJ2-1,CASSLAGARGGEQFF,TGTGCCAGCAGCTTAGCGGGGGCCCGCGGAGGTGAGCAGTTCTTC
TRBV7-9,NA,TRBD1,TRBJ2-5,CASSFKGTGAQETQYF,TGTGCCAGCAGCTTCAAGGGGACAGGGGCGCAAGAGACCCAGTACTTC
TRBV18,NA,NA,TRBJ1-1,CASSPKIEGTEAFF,TGTGCCAGCTCACCCAAGATTGAGGGCACTGAAGCTTTCTTT
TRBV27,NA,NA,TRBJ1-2,CASSLDSTYGYTF,TGTGCCAGCAGTTTAGACAGTACCTATGGCTACACCTTC
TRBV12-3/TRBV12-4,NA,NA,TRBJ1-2,CASSLSDSWGYTF,TGTGCCAGCAGTTTATCAGACTCTTGGGGCTACACCTTC